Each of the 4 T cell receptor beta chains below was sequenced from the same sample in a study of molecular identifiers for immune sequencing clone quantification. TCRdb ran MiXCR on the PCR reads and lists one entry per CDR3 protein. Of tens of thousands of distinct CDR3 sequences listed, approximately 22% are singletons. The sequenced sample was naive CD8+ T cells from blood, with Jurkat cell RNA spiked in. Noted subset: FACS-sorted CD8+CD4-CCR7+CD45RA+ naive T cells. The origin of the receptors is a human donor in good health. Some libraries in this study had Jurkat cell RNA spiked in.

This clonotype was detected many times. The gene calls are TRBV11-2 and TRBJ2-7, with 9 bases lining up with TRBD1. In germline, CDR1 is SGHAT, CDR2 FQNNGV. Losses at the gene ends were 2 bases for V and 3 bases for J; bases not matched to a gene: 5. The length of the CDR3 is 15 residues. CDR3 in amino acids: CASSLPGQGDYEQYF. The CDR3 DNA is TGTGCCAGCAGCTTACCGGGACAGGGTGACTACGAGCAGTACTTC.

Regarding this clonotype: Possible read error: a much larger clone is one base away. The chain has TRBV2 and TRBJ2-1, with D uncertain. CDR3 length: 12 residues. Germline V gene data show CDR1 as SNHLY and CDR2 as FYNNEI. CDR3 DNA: TGTGCCAGCACCCGCAACCCGGCTGAGCAGCTCTTC. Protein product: CASTRNPAEQLF.

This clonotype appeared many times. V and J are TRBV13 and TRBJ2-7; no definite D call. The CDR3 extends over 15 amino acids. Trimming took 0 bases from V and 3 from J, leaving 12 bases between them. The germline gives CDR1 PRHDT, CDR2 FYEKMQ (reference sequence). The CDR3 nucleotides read TGTGCCAGCAGCTTAGGTCGCGGTCTCGGCTACGAGCAGTACTTC. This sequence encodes CASSLGRGLGYEQYF. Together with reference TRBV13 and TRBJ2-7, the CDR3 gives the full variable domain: AAGVIQSPRHLIKEKRETATLKCYPIPRHDTVYWYQQGPGQDPQFLISFYEKMQSDKGSIPDRFSAQQFSDYHSELNMSSLELGDSALYFCASSLGRGLGYEQYFGPGTRLTVT.

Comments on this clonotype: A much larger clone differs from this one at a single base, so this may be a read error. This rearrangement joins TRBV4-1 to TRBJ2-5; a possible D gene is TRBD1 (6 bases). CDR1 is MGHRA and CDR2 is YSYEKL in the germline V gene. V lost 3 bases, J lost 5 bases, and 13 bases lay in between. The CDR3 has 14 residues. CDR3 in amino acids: CASSQDSAFETQYF. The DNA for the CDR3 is TGCGCCAGCAGCCAGGACAGTGCTTTTGAGACCCAGTACTTC.